The 10 T cell receptor beta chains presented below share a single source sample, sequenced in a study of vaccination and CD4 T cells after COVID-19. Oncomine TCR Beta short-read sequencing was applied to DNA from cultured CD4+ T cells. TCRdb reprocessed the PCR reads with MiXCR, giving one entry per CDR3 protein. The data contain tens of thousands of distinct CDR3 sequences, 32% of them seen just once; the ten biggest clones take up about an eighth. Antigens of these TCRs are unknown. Time point here: late sampling 161 to 241 days after vaccination in a few convalescent patients. The treatment: approximately 9-day PBMC culture with coronavirus spike peptide pools or control peptides (ViraFEST assay). Sample: CD4+ T cells from blood, cultured in vitro, taken about 7 months after SARS-CoV-2 vaccination. Receptors were obtained from a human donor who had recovered from COVID-19.

V usage is TRBV24-1 and J usage is TRBJ1-1; no clear D. The CDR3 sequence is 13 residues long. The germline gives CDR1 KGHDR, CDR2 SFDVKD. V was clipped by 10 bases and J by 3 bases, with 14 bases between them. The CDR3 DNA reads TGTGCCACAACAAAAGGAGAACACACTGAAGCTTTCTTT. Protein: CATTKGEHTEAFF.

This clonotype was detected a few times. V is TRBV20-1 and J is TRBJ2-1; the match to TRBD2 covers 12 bases. The junction had 6 bases not matched to a gene; V was cut back by 1 base and J by 8 bases. The germline gives CDR1 DFQATT, CDR2 SNEGSKA (reference sequence). CDR3 size: 15 residues. CDR3 bases: TGCAGTGCTAGAGTAGGGACTAGCGGGCTGTATGAGCAGTTCTTC. Amino acid sequence: CSARVGTSGLYEQFF.

This chain links TRBV19 with TRBJ1-1; 9 bases match TRBD1. Germline CDR1 LNHDA, CDR2 SQIVND (reference sequence). The CDR3 consists of 14 residues. The V segment lost 5 bases and the J segment 7 bases; nucleotides outside the gene matches: 8. Written as DNA, the CDR3 is TGTGCCAGTAGTCTTGGGTGGACAGGGGATGAAGCTTTCTTT. This sequence encodes CASSLGWTGDEAFF.

This clonotype was seen only a few times. V and J are TRBV19 and TRBJ2-3; possible D gene TRBD1, 5 bases. Trimming cost V 4 bases and J 6 bases, with 5 bases left between them. CDR1 is LNHDA, CDR2 SQIVND, per germline (reference sequence). The CDR3 runs to 11 residues. The CDR3 here is CASSTGDTQYF. The DNA for the CDR3 is TGTGCCAGTAGTACAGGGGATACGCAGTATTTT.

CDR3 protein: CASSPPGSTDTQYF. CDR3 in DNA: TGTGCCAGCAGCCCTCCGGGGAGCACAGATACGCAGTATTTT. The chain joins TRBV7-9 to TRBJ2-3, with D maybe TRBD2 (5 bases). CDR3 length equals 14 residues. V lost 5 bases and J lost 0, with 9 bases in between. Germline values: CDR1 SEHNR, CDR2 FQNEAQ (reference sequence).

This clonotype is labeled as medium-sized. The chain carries TRBV7-2 and TRBJ2-5; no reliable D call. The V gene lost 1 base and the J gene lost 1 base, with 13 bases spanning the gap. There are 16 residues in the CDR3. Germline V CDR1 and CDR2: SGHTA, FQGNSA. The CDR3 loop reads CASSLGSRSGQETQYF. CDR3 bases: TGTGCCAGCAGCTTAGGATCGCGATCAGGCCAAGAGACCCAGTACTTC.

This rearrangement joins TRBV20-1 to TRBJ2-3, with 7 bases lining up with TRBD2. V was clipped by 5 bases and J by 2 bases; unmatched bases: 4. The CDR3 consists of 13 residues. CDR1 DFQATT and CDR2 SNEGSKA come from the germline V gene (reference sequence). The DNA for the CDR3 is TGCAGTGCTGGGGGGACTATCACAGATACGCAGTATTTT. Amino acids: CSAGGTITDTQYF.

This chain connects TRBV4-2 to TRBJ1-2; D is unresolved. Germline V gives CDR1 LGHNA, CDR2 YNFKEQ. With 1 base removed from V and 8 bases from J, the gap between germline ends came to 14 bases. The CDR3 runs 14 residues. This chain's CDR3 is CASSQGANSGGYTF. CDR3 DNA sequence: TGTGCCAGCAGCCAAGGTGCGAATTCCGGCGGCTACACCTTC.

This clonotype occurred a few times. CDR3: CASSSDAGTTYEQYF. In nucleotides, the CDR3 is TGCGCCAGCAGCTCGGACGCCGGGACAACGTACGAGCAGTACTTC. This sequence joins TRBV5-1 and TRBJ2-7, with a tentative D call TRBD1 (6 bases). The V gene lost 3 bases and the J gene lost 4 bases, with 17 bases spanning the gap. The CDR3 totals 15 residues. Germline V gene lookup returns CDR1 SGHRS and CDR2 YFSETQ.

This clonotype has only a few counts. The V call is TRBV28, the J call TRBJ1-2; D not resolved. Germline CDR1 reads MDHEN; CDR2 reads SYDVKM. The CDR3 length is 13 residues. Trimming removed 5 bases at V and 5 bases at J, with 12 bases between. The CDR3 here is CASSPQGNYGYTF. In DNA, the CDR3 is TGTGCCAGCAGTCCCCAAGGGAATTATGGCTACACCTTC.